This T cell receptor (beta chain) appears in the sequencing data of a study of low-dose radiotherapy and immunotherapy resistance in tumors. Time point here: before trial treatment. Along with nivolumab and ipilimumab, donors received aspirin, low-dose cyclophosphamide and low-dose radiotherapy. Patients with advanced, tumor-infiltrating lymphocyte-negative solid tumors were eligible. This clonotype appeared once. V was shortened by 3 bases and J by 5 bases, with 8 bases between the two germline ends. The CDR3 consists of 13 residues. Germline V gene lookup returns CDR1 SGHVS and CDR2 FQNEAQ. Both TCRalpha and TCRbeta chains were reverse transcribed with V-gene-specific primers. An approximately 19-cycle PCR with a constant-region primer and V-primer adapter amplified TCRs. TCRdb used MiXCR to reprocess the reads, holding one entry per CDR3 protein. Here the sample spans around 76,000 distinct CDR3 sequences, around 31% being singletons.

The chain combines TRBV7-8 with TRBJ1-5; maybe TRBD1 (5 bases). The TCR was taken from a female donor with ovarian cancer. The source material was PBMCs, sampled before treatment. For the CDR3, the DNA is TGTGCCAGCAGCTTCGGAGGGGATCAGCCCCAGCATTTT. Translation gives CASSFGGDQPQHF.